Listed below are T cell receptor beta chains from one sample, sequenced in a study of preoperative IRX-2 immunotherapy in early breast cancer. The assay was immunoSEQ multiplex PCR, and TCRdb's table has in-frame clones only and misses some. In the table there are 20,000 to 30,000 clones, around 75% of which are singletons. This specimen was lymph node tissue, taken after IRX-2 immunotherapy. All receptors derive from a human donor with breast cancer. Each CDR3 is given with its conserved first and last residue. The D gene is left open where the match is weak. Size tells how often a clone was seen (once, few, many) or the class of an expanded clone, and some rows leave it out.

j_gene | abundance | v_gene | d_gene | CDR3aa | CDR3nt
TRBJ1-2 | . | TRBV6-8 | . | CASSDRINYGYTF | TGTGCCAGCAGTGACAGGATTAACTATGGCTACACCTTC
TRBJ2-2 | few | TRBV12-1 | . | CASSFEPWRDTGELFF | TGTGCCAGCAGCTTTGAGCCCTGGAGGGACACCGGGGAGCTGTTTTTT
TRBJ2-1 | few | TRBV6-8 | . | CAILRGGNEQFF | TGTGCCATTCTAAGAGGGGGCAATGAGCAGTTCTTC
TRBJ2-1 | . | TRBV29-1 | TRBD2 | CSAERLAGNNEQFF | TGCAGCGCCGAGCGACTAGCGGGCAACAATGAGCAGTTCTTC
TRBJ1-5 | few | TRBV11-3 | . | CASSLEGQGLGPQHF | TGTGCCAGCAGCTTAGAGGGCCAGGGGCTAGGGCCCCAGCATTTT
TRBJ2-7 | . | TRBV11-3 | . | CASSLGGQAYEQYF | TGTGCCAGCAGCTTAGGAGGCCAAGCCTACGAGCAGTACTTC
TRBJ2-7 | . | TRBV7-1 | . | CASSLNPGPYEQYF | TGTGCCAGCAGCCTAAACCCGGGACCCTACGAGCAGTACTTC
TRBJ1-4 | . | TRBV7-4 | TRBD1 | CASSLGSDLRDRNEKLFF | TGTGCCAGCAGCTTAGGATCTGATCTGCGGGACAGAAATGAAAAACTGTTTTTT
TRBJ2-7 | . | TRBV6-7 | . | CASSEPYEQYF | TGTGCCAGCAGTGAACCCTACGAGCAGTACTTC
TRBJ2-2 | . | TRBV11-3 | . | CASSHERGGTGELFF | TGTGCCAGCAGCCACGAAAGAGGGGGCACCGGGGAGCTGTTTTTT
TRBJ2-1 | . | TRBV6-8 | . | CASSYSTYNEQFF | TGTGCCAGCAGTTACTCGACCTACAATGAGCAGTTCTTC
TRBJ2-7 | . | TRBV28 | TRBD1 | CASSNRQGSYEQYF | TGTGCCAGCAGTAATAGACAGGGCAGCTACGAGCAGTACTTC
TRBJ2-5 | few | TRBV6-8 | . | CASSYSLELPEETQYF | TGTGCCAGCAGTTACTCCTTGGAGTTACCTGAAGAGACCCAGTACTTC
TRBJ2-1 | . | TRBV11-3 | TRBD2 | CASSPIMAGVEQFF | TGTGCCAGCAGCCCGATAATGGCGGGAGTTGAGCAGTTCTTC
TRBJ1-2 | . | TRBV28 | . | CASSLSQDYGYTF | TGTGCCAGCAGTTTATCGCAGGACTATGGCTACACCTTC
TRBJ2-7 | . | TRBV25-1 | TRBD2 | CASNLAGAYEQYF | TGTGCCAGCAATCTAGCGGGTGCCTACGAGCAGTACTTC
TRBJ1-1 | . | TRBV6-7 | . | CASQRNTEAFF | TGTGCCAGCCAGAGGAACACTGAAGCTTTCTTT
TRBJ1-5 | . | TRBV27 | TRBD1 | CASRRTGEGRYSNQPQHF | TGTGCCAGCAGAAGAACAGGGGAGGGTCGGTATAGCAATCAGCCCCAGCATTTT
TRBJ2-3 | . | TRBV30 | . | CAWSSGQSDTQYF | TGTGCCTGGAGTTCCGGACAGTCGGATACGCAGTATTTT
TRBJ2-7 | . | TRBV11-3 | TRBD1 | CASSLVGTANYEQYF | TGTGCCAGCAGCTTAGTTGGGACAGCCAACTACGAGCAGTACTTC